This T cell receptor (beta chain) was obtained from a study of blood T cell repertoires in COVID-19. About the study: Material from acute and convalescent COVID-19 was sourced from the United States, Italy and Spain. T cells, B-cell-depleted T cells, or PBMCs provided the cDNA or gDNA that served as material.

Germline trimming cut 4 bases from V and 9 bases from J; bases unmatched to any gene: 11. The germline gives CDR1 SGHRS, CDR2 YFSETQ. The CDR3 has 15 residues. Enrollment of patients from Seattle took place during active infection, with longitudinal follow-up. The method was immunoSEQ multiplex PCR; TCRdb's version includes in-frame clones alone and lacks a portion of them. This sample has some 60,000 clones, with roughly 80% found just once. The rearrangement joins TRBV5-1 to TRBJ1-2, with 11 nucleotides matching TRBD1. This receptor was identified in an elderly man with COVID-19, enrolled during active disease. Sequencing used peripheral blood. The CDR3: CASSPGQGAGTSYTF. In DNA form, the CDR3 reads TGCGCCAGCAGCCCAGGACAGGGGGCGGGAACTAGCTACACCTTC.